This TCR beta chain was obtained from a study of control samples from healthy donors and cancer patients. There are 14 residues in the CDR3. Trimming took off 1 base at V and 10 bases at J, with 16 bases between the two ends. Looked up from germline, CDR1 is KGHSH and CDR2 is LQKENI. The table came from immunoSEQ multiplex PCR; TCRdb's copy has only in-frame clones and leaves some out. The data show about 130,000 clones, nearly 90% seen once. The sequence was collected from a man aged 45-65 years in good health. The specimen sequenced was blood. The V call is TRBV18, the J call TRBJ1-2; D uncertain. For the CDR3, the DNA is TGTGCCAGCTCACCACAGGGCCTCCTGTTATTCTACACCTTC. Amino acids: CASSPQGLLLFYTF.